This is a list of T cell receptor beta chains from one sample in a study of sequential checkpoint blockade in melanoma. The protocol was immunoSEQ multiplex PCR, while the TCRdb copy is restricted to in-frame clones and leaves out a portion. The data show about 4,000 clones, with 19% seen just once and approximately 24% held by the top ten. The starting material was tumor tissue (inferred from file names), obtained from a patient given nivolumab and ipilimumab in sequence. Receptors were obtained from a human donor with melanoma. CDR3s include the opening cysteine and the closing phenylalanine or tryptophan. Fields, in order: D gene, J gene, V gene, clone size, CDR3 DNA, CDR3 protein. D genes are given only for firm matches. Where a row states a size, it is once, few, many or the class of an expanded clone; other rows omit it.

>TRBD1|TRBJ2-4|TRBV28|few
TGTGCCAGCAGTTACGGACAGGACCCAAAAAACATTCAGTACTTC
CASSYGQDPKNIQYF
>TRBD1|TRBJ1-5|TRBV6-8|.
TGTGCCAGCGCCCCAGGGGGCTACGGACAGCCCCAGCATTTT
CASAPGGYGQPQHF
>.|TRBJ1-1|TRBV19|.
TGTGCCAGTAGTATAGGCAGGAACACTGAAGCTTTCTTT
CASSIGRNTEAFF
>TRBD2|TRBJ2-5|TRBV5-1|.
TGCGCCAGCAGCTTACTAGCGGGGGAAGAGACCCAGTACTTC
CASSLLAGEETQYF
>.|TRBJ1-2|TRBV4-1|.
TGCGCCAGCAGCCAACCCTGGAAGGAAGGTGGCTACACCTTC
CASSQPWKEGGYTF
>TRBD1|TRBJ1-4|TRBV11-3|medium-sized
TGTGCCAGCGCGGGGACAGGGGTTAATGAAAAACTGTTTTTT
CASAGTGVNEKLFF
>.|TRBJ1-6|TRBV14|.
TGTGCCAGCAGCCAAATCACAGGTTCACCCCTCCACTTT
CASSQITGSPLHF
>.|TRBJ2-5|TRBV29-1|.
TGCAGCGTTGGGCATGTGGGGCAAGAGACCCAGTACTTC
CSVGHVGQETQYF
>TRBD1|TRBJ1-2|TRBV19|.
TGTGCCAGTAGTACGGGCCTCCGGGACAGGACTGCCTATGGCTACACCTTC
CASSTGLRDRTAYGYTF
>.|TRBJ1-5|TRBV5-1|.
TGCGCCAGCAGCTGGTGGGAGGGTGGACAGCCCCAGCATTTT
CASSWWEGGQPQHF
>.|TRBJ2-5|TRBV6-8|medium-sized
TGTTGCCAGGGGGGAGGGCGAGAGACCCAGTACTTC
CCQGGGRETQYF
>.|TRBJ1-5|TRBV6-8|few
TGTGCCAGCAGCCGCGCTATTGAAGGCAATCAGCCCCAGCATTTT
CASSRAIEGNQPQHF
>TRBD1|TRBJ2-1|TRBV6-8|.
TGTGCCATCATGTCGGACAGGGGGCGAGCTGGCAATGAGCAGTTCTTC
CAIMSDRGRAGNEQFF
>.|TRBJ2-3|TRBV12-1|once
TGTGCCAGCAGCTTTATCGGGACTAGCGGGGCGGGGGGAGATACGCAGTATTTT
CASSFIGTSGAGGDTQYF
>.|TRBJ2-1|TRBV6-8|medium-sized
TGTGCCAGCAGTTCCGTCACCTACAATGAGCAGTTCTTC
CASSSVTYNEQFF
>.|TRBJ2-5|TRBV9|.
TGTGCCAGCAGCAGATACAGGGGAGGGGAGACCCAGTACTTC
CASSRYRGGETQYF
>.|TRBJ1-2|TRBV6-8|medium-sized
TGTGCCAGCAGTTATCTAAACCGGCTCGTCAGAACTAACTATGGCTACACCTTC
CASSYLNRLVRTNYGYTF
>TRBD2|TRBJ2-3|TRBV11-3|medium-sized
TGTGCCAGCAGCCCCCTGGGCGGGGGGGCAGCAGATACGCAGTATTTT
CASSPLGGGAADTQYF
>.|TRBJ2-5|TRBV18|.
TGTGCCAGCTCTAGGGTCAGGGGATACCAAGAGACCCAGTACTTC
CASSRVRGYQETQYF
>.|TRBJ2-1|TRBV11-3|medium-sized
TGTGCCAGCAGCCTACGACAGTCCTTCAATGAGCAGTTCTTC
CASSLRQSFNEQFF
>.|TRBJ1-1|TRBV28|.
TGTGCCAGCGGGGTCTTACTCCCTGAAGCTTTCTTT
CASGVLLPEAFF
>.|TRBJ2-5|TRBV7-1|.
TGTGCCAGCAGCTCTACGAGGGGGGAGACCCAGTACTTC
CASSSTRGETQYF
>TRBD1|TRBJ1-1|TRBV11-3|many
TGTGCCAGCAGCCCTGGCGCGGGACAGGGGGGGTCGGACACTGAAGCTTTCTTT
CASSPGAGQGGSDTEAFF
>TRBD1|TRBJ1-3|TRBV18|few
TGTGCCAGCTCACCGAGACAGGGTCCCCGTGAAGACTCTGGAAACACCATATATTTT
CASSPRQGPREDSGNTIYF
>.|TRBJ1-5|TRBV6-8|.
TGTGCCAGCAGTTACTCCCGGCTCGGAGGTCAGCCCCAGCATTTT
CASSYSRLGGQPQHF
>.|TRBJ2-5|TRBV7-4|many
TGTGCCAGCAGCCTGGGACTGCCGGAGACCCAGTACTTC
CASSLGLPETQYF
>.|TRBJ1-6|TRBV6-8|few
TGTGCCAGCAGTTACTCGGCAGGGAATAATTCACCCCTCCACTTT
CASSYSAGNNSPLHF
>.|TRBJ2-1|TRBV12-5|.
TGTGCTAGTGGTTTGGCCCTGGGCAGTCCTGAGCAGTTCTTC
CASGLALGSPEQFF